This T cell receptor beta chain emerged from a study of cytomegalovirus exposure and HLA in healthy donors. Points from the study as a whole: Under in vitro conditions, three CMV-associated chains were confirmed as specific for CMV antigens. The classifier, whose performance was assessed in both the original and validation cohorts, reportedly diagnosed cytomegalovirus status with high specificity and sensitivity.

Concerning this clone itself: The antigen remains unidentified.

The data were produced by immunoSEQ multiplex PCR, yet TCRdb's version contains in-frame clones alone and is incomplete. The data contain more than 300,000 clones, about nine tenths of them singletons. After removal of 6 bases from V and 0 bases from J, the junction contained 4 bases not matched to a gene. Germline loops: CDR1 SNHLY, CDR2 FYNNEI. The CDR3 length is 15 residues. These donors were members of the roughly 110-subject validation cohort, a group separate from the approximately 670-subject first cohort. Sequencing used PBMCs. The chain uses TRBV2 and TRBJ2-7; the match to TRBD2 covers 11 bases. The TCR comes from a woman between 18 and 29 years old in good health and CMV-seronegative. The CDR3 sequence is CASRVAGGNSYEQYF. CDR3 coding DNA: TGTGCCAGCAGGGTAGCGGGGGGGAACTCCTACGAGCAGTACTTC.